The 20 T cell receptor beta chains presented below share a single source sample, sequenced in a study of CD8 T cells in Susac syndrome. The authors reverse transcribed roughly 0.5 to 1 ug RNA with random hexamers. TCRdb recomputed calls from the immunoSEQ multiplex PCR reads with MiXCR, one row per CDR3 protein. The sample records 150,000 to 200,000 distinct CDR3 sequences, approximately 93% being singletons. The sample taken for sequencing was CD4+ T cells from PBMCs. The origin of the receptors is a human donor in good health.

The V and J genes are TRBV7-2 and TRBJ1-1; 8 positions agree with TRBD1. V lost 1 base and J lost 4; bases outside the gene matches: 5. The germline V gene encodes CDR1 SGHTA and CDR2 FQGNSA. The CDR3 loop spans 15 amino acids. The CDR3 bases are TGTGCCAGCAGCTTAGGGGCGACAGGGGTCACTGAAGCTTTCTTT. Translating gives CASSLGATGVTEAFF. Drawing the rest from reference TRBV7-2 and TRBJ1-1, the complete variable domain is GAGVSQSPSNKVTEKGKDVELRCDPISGHTALYWYRQSLGQGLEFLIYFQGNSAPDKSGLPSDRFSAERTGGSVSTLTIQRTQQEDSAVYLCASSLGATGVTEAFFGQGTRLTVV.

The chain joins TRBV29-1 to TRBJ1-3; unclear D gene. Deletions cut 2 bases from V and 0 bases from J, with 11 bases between. CDR3 length equals 15 residues. The germline V gene encodes CDR1 SQVTM and CDR2 ANQGSEA. In DNA, the CDR3 is TGCAGCGTTGAAAAGGTCTCCAACTCTGGAAACACCATATATTTT. Its translation is CSVEKVSNSGNTIYF.

The gene calls are TRBV11-2 and TRBJ1-6, with 9 bases matching TRBD1. The CDR3 loop spans 16 amino acids. The V segment lost 4 bases and the J segment 6 bases; nucleotides outside the gene matches: 7. In germline, CDR1 is SGHAT, CDR2 FQNNGV. The CDR3 region is CASSWGQGASNSPLHF. The CDR3 region has the DNA TGTGCCAGCAGCTGGGGACAGGGAGCTTCTAATTCACCCCTCCACTTT.

The rearrangement links TRBV18 to TRBJ1-5; TRBD1 is a possible D gene (5 bases). The CDR3 covers 13 residues. The germline V gene has CDR1 KGHSH and CDR2 LQKENI. The V end lost 10 bases, the J end lost 7 bases, and 17 bases lay between the germline ends. The CDR3 DNA follows: TGTGCCATCCTGATCAGGGCAGAACAGCCCCAGCATTTT. Amino acids: CAILIRAEQPQHF.

The V call is TRBV28, the J call TRBJ2-5; 8 nucleotides agree with TRBD2. Losses at the gene ends were 6 bases for V and 7 bases for J; bases not matched to a gene: 7. The length of the CDR3 is 13 residues. The germline gives CDR1 MDHEN, CDR2 SYDVKM. CDR3 nucleotides: TGTGCCAGCAGGCACCGGGGGGGCGTGACCCAGTACTTC. Protein: CASRHRGGVTQYF.

The chain uses TRBV13 and TRBJ2-1; 7 nucleotides align to TRBD2. Germline V CDR1 and CDR2: PRHDT, FYEKMQ (reference sequence). V shed 3 bases, J shed 10 bases, and the junction held 15 bases outside the gene matches. This CDR3 region has 16 residues. The CDR3 here is CASSFSVTLAASEQFF. CDR3 in DNA: TGTGCCAGCAGCTTCAGTGTGACCCTAGCGGCCTCGGAGCAGTTCTTC.

The chain has TRBV7-2 and TRBJ2-2; D is undetermined. Germline V gene sequence: CDR1 SGHTA, CDR2 FQGNSA. This CDR3 is 16 amino acids long. V shed 5 bases and J shed 0 bases, with 13 bases lying between them. The CDR3 region has the DNA TGTGCCAGCAGCCTTACCGGGCTCTCGAACACCGGGGAGCTGTTTTTT. It is translated as CASSLTGLSNTGELFF.

The V and J genes are TRBV20-1 and TRBJ2-1; D uncertain. The CDR3 runs 10 residues. The V gene's germline CDR1 is DFQATT and CDR2 SNEGSKA (reference sequence). Trimming left V 5 bases short and J 9 bases short, with 8 bases between. The CDR3 nucleotides are TGCAGTGCTGCTCGTGCTGAGCAGTTCTTC. This sequence encodes CSAARAEQFF.

The chain joins TRBV10-3 to TRBJ1-4; D call uncertain. The V gene's germline CDR1 is ENHRY and CDR2 SYGVKD. Trimming removed 2 bases from V and 7 bases from J, with 5 bases in between. The CDR3 length is 12 residues. CDR3 sequence: CAISERGEKLFF. The CDR3 bases are TGTGCCATCAGTGAGAGAGGTGAAAAACTGTTTTTT.

The DNA for the CDR3 is TGTGCCAGTAGTATGGACAGGGTCCGGGAGCTGTTTTTT. Protein product: CASSMDRVRELFF. This chain connects TRBV19 to TRBJ2-2; TRBD1 matches at 8 bases. Looked up from germline, CDR1 is LNHDA and CDR2 is SQIVND (reference sequence). The CDR3 loop spans 13 amino acids. The ends lost 3 bases at V and 9 bases at J; junction bases unmatched: 3.

The chain has TRBV29-1 and TRBJ2-5, with 8 positions matching TRBD1. Germline values: CDR1 SQVTM, CDR2 ANQGSEA. The CDR3 consists of 16 residues. With 6 bases clipped from V and 5 bases from J, the junction kept 17 bases outside the gene matches. CDR3 coding DNA: TGCAGCGTGTCGGGACAGGATAATCCCCGTCCTGAGACCCAGTACTTC. The encoded protein is CSVSGQDNPRPETQYF.

The chain is built from TRBV20-1 and TRBJ1-1; a possible D gene is TRBD1 (6 bases). CDR1 and CDR2 from the germline V gene are DFQATT and SNEGSKA (reference sequence). V lost 4 bases and J 4 bases, leaving 10 bases between the germline ends. The CDR3 consists of 12 residues. Written as DNA, the CDR3 is TGCAGTGCTAAACAGGGAGGCACTGAAGCTTTCTTT. Residues: CSAKQGGTEAFF.

The genes are TRBV12-3 or TRBV12-4 and TRBJ2-7; TRBD1 matches 7 bases. V dropped 2 bases and J dropped 2; count of bases not matched to a gene: 3. The CDR3 is 14 residues long. The CDR3 nucleotides are TGTGCCAGCAGTTTATTTCAGGGGGCCTACGAGCAGTACTTC. This gives the protein CASSLFQGAYEQYF.

This sequence joins TRBV7-9 and TRBJ2-1; no definite D call. The V gene lost 0 bases and the J gene lost 8 bases, with 5 bases spanning the gap. CDR1 and CDR2 from the germline V gene are SEHNR and FQNEAQ (reference sequence). This CDR3 contains 12 residues. The CDR3 is CASSLALYEQFF. CDR3 nucleotide sequence: TGTGCCAGCAGCTTAGCGCTCTATGAGCAGTTCTTC.

The rearrangement joins TRBV9 to TRBJ1-2; tentative D call: TRBD1 (5 bases). The V and J ends lost 4 bases and 8 bases respectively, with 18 bases between them. The germline V gene has CDR1 SGDLS and CDR2 YYNGEE. The length of the CDR3 is 14 residues. The CDR3 reads CASSPGGNLIGYTF. The CDR3 nucleotides are TGTGCCAGCAGCCCGGGGGGTAACCTGATAGGCTACACCTTC.

This rearrangement joins TRBV7-2 to TRBJ2-5; the match to TRBD2 covers 13 bases. Trimming at V came to 7 bases and at J to 4 bases, leaving 9 bases not matched to a gene. The V gene's germline CDR1 is SGHTA and CDR2 FQGNSA. The CDR3 is 16 residues long. The CDR3 DNA reads as TGTGCCAGCACCACCCGACTAGCGGGGGGCGGAGAGACCCAGTACTTC. As protein: CASTTRLAGGGETQYF.

This clonotype has just one count. The V call is TRBV3-1, the J call TRBJ1-4; 7 bases fit TRBD1. After removal of 5 bases from V and 7 bases from J, the junction contained 7 bases not matched to a gene. Germline CDR1 and CDR2: LGHDT and YNNKEL (reference sequence). CDR3 size: 14 residues. The CDR3 reads CASSVGTAGEKLFF. The CDR3 bases are TGTGCCAGCAGCGTTGGGACAGCTGGTGAAAAACTGTTTTTT.

The rearrangement uses TRBV29-1 and TRBJ1-2; D gene uncertain. CDR1 and CDR2 (germline): SQVTM, ANQGSEA. V was cut by 6 bases and J by 8 bases, with 19 bases left in between. The CDR3 has 13 amino acids. CDR3 bases: TGCAGCGTCGTCTTAGGCGGGCCACAAGGCTACACCTTC. This gives the protein CSVVLGGPQGYTF. Variable domain in full (rest from reference TRBV29-1 and TRBJ1-2): SAVISQKPSRDICQRGTSLTIQCQVDSQVTMMFWYRQQPGQSLTLIATANQGSEATYESGFVIDKFPISRPNLTFSTLTVSNMSPEDSSIYLCSVVLGGPQGYTFGSGTRLTVV.

V usage is TRBV30 and J usage is TRBJ1-6; 7 bases agree with TRBD1. The J segment lost 7 bases and the V segment lost 0 bases, leaving 3 bases of the junction unmatched. This CDR3 spans 14 amino acids. Germline V gene lookup returns CDR1 GTSNPN and CDR2 SVGIG (reference sequence). The CDR3 protein is CAWSVDRENSPLHF. The CDR3 bases are TGTGCCTGGAGTGTAGACAGGGAAAATTCACCCCTCCACTTT. Drawing the rest from reference TRBV30 and TRBJ1-6, the complete variable domain is SQTIHQWPATLVQPVGSPLSLECTVEGTSNPNLYWYRQAAGRGLQLLFYSVGIGQISSEVPQNLSASRPQDRQFILSSKKLLLSDSGFYLCAWSVDRENSPLHFGNGTRLTVT.

This chain uses TRBV30 with TRBJ1-1; D is uncertain. The CDR3 extends over 13 amino acids. V was clipped by 3 bases and J by 3 bases, with 11 bases between them. Germline CDR1 and CDR2: GTSNPN and SVGIG (reference sequence). This CDR3 is CAWRAAGDTEAFF. The CDR3 nucleotides are TGTGCCTGGAGGGCAGCTGGGGACACTGAAGCTTTCTTT.